These 27 T cell receptor beta chains were sequenced from one sample in a study of T cell repertoires in cytomegalovirus infection. TCRdb redid the calling of the reads with MiXCR, one entry per CDR3 protein. The sample lists 80,000 or so distinct CDR3 sequences; about 24% were seen once. Which antigens these TCRs recognize remains unknown. Sequenced material: CD8+ T cells from cultured PBMCs, taken from culture after CMV antigen stimulation. These TCRs come from a human donor in good health (CMV status not recorded). Some clones in this sample may be carry-over from other donors' samples.

This rearrangement joins TRBV19 to TRBJ2-6; D is ambiguous. V was trimmed by 4 bases and J by 0 bases, leaving 4 bases between them. The germline CDR1 and CDR2 sequences are LNHDA and SQIVND (reference sequence). CDR3 length: 14 amino acids. CDR3 region: CASSRNSGANVLTF. The CDR3 DNA follows: TGTGCCAGTAGTAGGAACTCTGGGGCCAACGTCCTGACTTTC.

This chain uses TRBV4-1 with TRBJ2-1, with 8 positions matching TRBD2. CDR3 size: 16 residues. The germline V gene encodes CDR1 MGHRA and CDR2 YSYEKL. Losses at the gene ends were 5 bases for V and 6 bases for J; bases not matched to a gene: 12. In DNA form, the CDR3 reads TGCGCCAGCAGCGAAGGATCTGCCGGGGGGGTCAATGAGCAGTTCTTC. Translating gives CASSEGSAGGVNEQFF.

This chain links TRBV27 with TRBJ2-7; D perhaps matches TRBD2 (7 bases). The CDR3 extends over 16 amino acids. The V gene's germline CDR1 is MNHEY and CDR2 SMNVEV (reference sequence). V lost 5 bases and J 6 bases, leaving 23 bases between the germline ends. The CDR3 region has the DNA TGTGCCAGCAGTCCATCGATTGGGGCGGGGGCGGGCGAGCAGTACTTC. Protein sequence: CASSPSIGAGAGEQYF.

This clonotype occurred many times. V is TRBV9 and J is TRBJ2-7, with 7 bases lining up with TRBD1. The CDR3 has 14 amino acids. CDR1 is SGDLS, CDR2 YYNGEE, per germline. V lost 4 bases, J lost 1 base, and 5 bases stayed unmatched. CDR3 in DNA: TGTGCCAGCAGCCCACGACAGGGATCCTACGAGCAGTACTTC. Its protein product is CASSPRQGSYEQYF.

A few counts support this clonotype. The V call is TRBV12-5, the J call TRBJ2-7; D gene ambiguous. Germline V gene data show CDR1 as LGHNT and CDR2 as FRNRAP. The CDR3 runs 17 residues. Trimming took 4 bases from V and 2 from J, leaving 21 bases between them. Here the CDR3 reads CASGSPSTGGLTYEQYF. As DNA, the CDR3 is TGTGCTAGTGGTTCCCCCTCGACGGGTGGCCTGACCTACGAGCAGTACTTC. The full variable domain, completed using reference TRBV12-5 and TRBJ2-7, is DARVTQTPRHKVTEMGQEVTMRCQPILGHNTVFWYRQTMMQGLELLAYFRNRAPLDDSGMPKDRFSAEMPDATLATLKIQPSEPRDSAVYFCASGSPSTGGLTYEQYFGPGTRLTVT.

By its share, this clonotype is large. V and J are TRBV27 and TRBJ2-7; D perhaps matches TRBD2 (5 bases). Trimming cost V 2 bases and J 5 bases, with 10 bases left between them. Per the germline V gene, CDR1 is MNHEY and CDR2 is SMNVEV (reference sequence). The CDR3 sequence is 13 residues long. CDR3 amino acids: CASSLEGINEQYF. CDR3 coding DNA: TGTGCCAGCAGTTTAGAGGGAATTAACGAGCAGTACTTC.

The chain has TRBV5-1 and TRBJ2-3; 10 bases are shared with TRBD2. J lost 3 bases, V lost 3 bases, and 4 bases had no gene match. The CDR3 is 15 residues long. The germline CDR1 and CDR2 sequences are SGHRS and YFSETQ. This chain's CDR3 is CASSSTSGITDTQYF. DNA for the CDR3: TGCGCCAGCAGCTCAACTAGCGGGATAACAGATACGCAGTATTTT.

J is TRBJ2-3 and V is TRBV19; D call uncertain. Trimming shortened V by 7 bases and J by 3 bases, and 8 bases separated the two germline ends. Germline V gene data show CDR1 as LNHDA and CDR2 as SQIVND (reference sequence). This CDR3 region has 12 residues. For the CDR3, the DNA is TGTGCCAGTACCTCCCCTACAGATACGCAGTATTTT. The encoded protein is CASTSPTDTQYF.

The sample holds a few counts of this clonotype. V usage is TRBV4-1 and J usage is TRBJ1-5, with unresolved D. Germline loops: CDR1 MGHRA, CDR2 YSYEKL. Trimming removed 0 bases from V and 4 bases from J, with 16 bases in between. The CDR3 covers 17 residues. CDR3 sequence: CASSQDGPPWRNQPQHF. The CDR3 DNA follows: TGCGCCAGCAGCCAAGACGGGCCCCCTTGGCGTAATCAGCCCCAGCATTTT.

A few counts support this clonotype. The V call is TRBV11-2, the J call TRBJ2-1; D is ambiguous. Germline loops: CDR1 SGHAT, CDR2 FQNNGV. This CDR3 comprises 12 residues. CDR3 amino acids: CAARQSYNEQFF. In DNA, the CDR3 is TGTGCGGCGCGCCAATCCTACAATGAGCAGTTCTTC.

This clonotype appeared a few times. The V and J genes are TRBV30 and TRBJ2-7, with D perhaps matching TRBD2 (5 bases). This CDR3 spans 12 amino acids. From germline, CDR1 is GTSNPN and CDR2 SVGIG (reference sequence). V lost 3 bases and J 6 bases, leaving 12 bases between the germline ends. The CDR3 is CAWSPSGREQYF. CDR3 DNA sequence: TGTGCCTGGAGCCCGAGCGGACGCGAGCAGTACTTC.

The table lists this clonotype with a few counts. The V and J genes are TRBV9 and TRBJ2-2; 7 bases line up with TRBD2. After removal of 0 bases from V and 2 bases from J, the junction contained 7 bases not matched to a gene. The germline V gene encodes CDR1 SGDLS and CDR2 YYNGEE. The CDR3 covers 17 residues. For the CDR3, the DNA is TGTGCCAGCAGCGTAGCTGCGGGGGTGGGAAACACCGGGGAGCTGTTTTTT. Translated: CASSVAAGVGNTGELFF.

The rearrangement uses TRBV20-1 and TRBJ2-2; D is uncertain. The CDR3 length is 10 residues. The ends were cut back, 6 bases at V and 6 bases at J, with 5 bases in the middle. Germline lookup yields CDR1 DFQATT and CDR2 SNEGSKA (reference sequence). CDR3 in amino acids: CSALAGELFF. The CDR3 bases are TGCAGTGCCCTAGCCGGGGAGCTGTTTTTT.

This chain links TRBV5-1 with TRBJ1-4; unclear D gene. Trimming left V 3 bases short and J 2 bases short, with 8 bases between. The germline gives CDR1 SGHRS, CDR2 YFSETQ. The CDR3 loop spans 14 amino acids. The CDR3 here is CASSYGTTNEKLFF. The DNA for the CDR3 is TGCGCCAGCAGCTACGGTACTACTAATGAAAAACTGTTTTTT. The complete variable domain, with remaining parts taken from reference TRBV5-1 and TRBJ1-4, reads KAGVTQTPRYLIKTRGQQVTLSCSPISGHRSVSWYQQTPGQGLQFLFEYFSETQRNKGNFPGRFSGRQFSNSRSEMNVSTLELGDSALYLCASSYGTTNEKLFFGSGTQLSVL.

The rearrangement uses TRBV13 and TRBJ1-2, with TRBD1 matching 8 bases. CDR3 length equals 16 residues. The ends lost 0 bases at V and 4 bases at J; junction bases unmatched: 7. CDR1 is PRHDT, CDR2 FYEKMQ, per germline (reference sequence). The CDR3 region is CASSLGRTGGFYGYTF. The CDR3 DNA follows: TGTGCCAGCAGCTTAGGCAGAACAGGGGGATTCTATGGCTACACCTTC.

The rearrangement links TRBV5-1 to TRBJ2-1, with D perhaps TRBD2 (6 bases). Germline loops: CDR1 SGHRS, CDR2 YFSETQ. The germline V and J ends were trimmed by 3 bases and 2 bases, with 12 bases remaining between them. The CDR3 is 15 residues long. Here the CDR3 DNA reads TGCGCCAGCAGCTCGGAGGGAGTAGCCTACAATGAGCAGTTCTTC. It encodes CASSSEGVAYNEQFF.

This clonotype was seen only a few times. V and J are TRBV7-6 and TRBJ2-3, with a tentative D call TRBD2 (5 bases). Germline loops: CDR1 SGHVS, CDR2 FNYEAQ. Trimming took 8 bases from V and 3 from J, leaving 15 bases between them. The CDR3 is made up of 14 amino acids. The CDR3 nucleotides are TGTGCCAGCCAGGCGGGTGTCAGGACAGATACGCAGTATTTT. This gives the protein CASQAGVRTDTQYF.

In its sample, this clonotype was seen many times. The chain combines TRBV6-2 or TRBV6-3 with TRBJ2-1; maybe TRBD1 (5 bases). This CDR3 comprises 15 residues. Germline CDR1 is MNHEY and CDR2 is SVGEGT. Trimming took 0 bases from V and 2 from J, leaving 8 bases between them. The CDR3 is CASSYSGVTYNEQFF. In DNA form, the CDR3 reads TGTGCCAGCAGTTACTCAGGGGTCACCTACAATGAGCAGTTCTTC.

The J gene is TRBJ2-7, the V gene TRBV4-3; 10 bases are a match to TRBD1. CDR3 length equals 18 residues. J was trimmed by 3 bases and V by 2 bases; bases with no gene match: 13. From germline, CDR1 is LGHNA and CDR2 YSLEER. CDR3 loop: CASSQTSGTGASYYEQYF. CDR3 sequence (DNA): TGCGCCAGCAGCCAAACGTCCGGGACAGGGGCCTCTTACTACGAGCAGTACTTC.

The chain carries TRBV5-6 and TRBJ2-1; no clear D. V gave up 1 base and J gave up 4 bases, with 6 bases separating them. The germline V gene encodes CDR1 SGHDT and CDR2 YYEEEE. The CDR3 has 13 amino acids. The CDR3 DNA reads TGTGCCAGCAGCTTGTGGGGTTACAATGAGCAGTTCTTC. Its protein is CASSLWGYNEQFF.

In its sample, this clonotype was seen a few times. The rearrangement links TRBV2 to TRBJ2-4; 8 bases agree with TRBD1. V lost 4 bases and J lost 4; bases outside the gene matches: 3. This CDR3 has 14 amino acids. Germline CDR1 SNHLY, CDR2 FYNNEI. The CDR3 here is CASSGTGIKNIQYF. The CDR3 DNA sequence: TGTGCCAGCAGTGGGACAGGGATTAAAAACATTCAGTACTTC.

This clonotype was recorded at least ten times. The chain has TRBV12-3 or TRBV12-4 and TRBJ1-6; D possibly corresponds to TRBD1 (5 bases). This CDR3 has 13 amino acids. Trimming took 4 bases from V and 10 from J, leaving 11 bases between them. CDR3 protein: CASSSRVVSPLHF. The CDR3 DNA follows: TGTGCCAGCAGTTCCAGGGTAGTATCACCCCTCCACTTT.

As concerns this clonotype: This sequence may be a read error, since a much larger clone differs from it by one base. The V call is TRBV7-8, the J call TRBJ1-5, with 8 bases aligning to TRBD1. This CDR3 region has 15 residues. V was clipped by 3 bases and J by 4 bases; unmatched bases: 5. Germline V gene data show CDR1 as SGHVS and CDR2 as FQNEAQ. The DNA for the CDR3 is TGTGCCAGCAGCTTGCTCGGACAGGGTAATCAGCCCCAGCATTTT. It is translated as CASSLLGQGNQPQHF.

This clonotype came up a few times. This rearrangement joins TRBV19 to TRBJ2-3; 9 bases align to TRBD1. Germline V gene data show CDR1 as LNHDA and CDR2 as SQIVND (reference sequence). J lost 5 bases, V lost 8 bases, and 5 bases had no gene match. The CDR3 spans 13 residues. CDR3 nucleotides: TGTGCCAGTGGGGACAGGGTGAGAGATACGCAGTATTTT. It is translated as CASGDRVRDTQYF.

The CDR3 nucleotides are TGTGCCAGCAGCCAAGTCGACATGGGCTCCTATAATTCACCCCTCCACTTT. It specifies CASSQVDMGSYNSPLHF. This chain joins TRBV14 and TRBJ1-6; D gene uncertain. In germline, CDR1 is SGHDN, CDR2 FVKESK. This CDR3 is 17 amino acids long. V gave up 1 base and J gave up 0 bases, with 10 bases separating them. Full variable domain (outside the CDR3, taken from reference TRBV14 and TRBJ1-6): EAGVTQFPSHSVIEKGQTVTLRCDPISGHDNLYWYRRVMGKEIKFLLHFVKESKQDESGMPNNRFLAERTGGTYSTLKVQPAELEDSGVYFCASSQVDMGSYNSPLHFGNGTRLTVT.

This chain joins TRBV6-1 and TRBJ1-2; 12 nucleotides line up with TRBD1. This CDR3 contains 14 residues. The V gene's germline CDR1 is MNHNS and CDR2 SASEGT. The V segment lost 0 bases and the J segment 8 bases; nucleotides outside the gene matches: 1. The CDR3 is CASSEAGTGGGYTF. The CDR3, as DNA: TGTGCCAGCAGTGAAGCCGGGACAGGGGGCGGCTACACCTTC.

This clonotype was counted many times. The rearrangement joins TRBV7-8 to TRBJ2-7, with D maybe TRBD1 (5 bases). Germline CDR1 SGHVS, CDR2 FQNEAQ. V was clipped by 1 base and J by 7 bases, with 14 bases between them. The CDR3 extends over 14 amino acids. The CDR3 nucleotides read TGTGCCAGCAGCTTAGTGGCAGGGCACTGGGAGCAGTACTTC. Translation: CASSLVAGHWEQYF.